The T cell receptor beta chain described here comes from a study of T cell responses to AZD1222 COVID-19 vaccine. In the study overall: Doses given second, at about 4 or about 12 weeks, were pooled. Findings and caveats of the study: As reported, nearly half of all spike-specific TCRs target variant regions that are unmutated. Repertoires were obtained solely post-peak T cell response. Rises in breadth and depth of Spike-specific TCRs came after two AZD1222 doses.

CDR1 and CDR2 (germline): SGHAT, FQDESV (reference sequence). This CDR3 has 15 residues. Between the trimmed V and J ends, which lost 4 bases and 2 bases, there was a span of 14 bases. This clone was counted only a few times. Its cognate antigen is unknown. The data were produced by immunoSEQ multiplex PCR, yet TCRdb's version contains in-frame clones alone and is incomplete. The sample carries approximately 130,000 clones, 91% recorded once. The TCR comes from an adult in good health. The specimen comprised peripheral blood, sampled on day 0 of AZD1222 vaccination. This chain joins TRBV11-1 and TRBJ1-1; no definite D call. The CDR3 DNA reads as TGTGCCAGCAGCTCCCCCGGGTACCAAAACACTGAAGCTTTCTTT. It specifies CASSSPGYQNTEAFF.